A single sample gave rise to the 23 T cell receptor beta chains below, sequenced in a study of cytomegalovirus exposure and HLA in healthy donors. Libraries were prepared by immunoSEQ multiplex PCR; TCRdb keeps only in-frame clonotypes and omits some of them. The sample shows tens of thousands of clones, about 92% of them seen only once. The sample was PBMCs. These TCRs come from a man aged 18 to 35 in good health and CMV-seronegative.

The chain is built from TRBV7-6 and TRBJ2-3; D ambiguous. Germline loops: CDR1 SGHVS, CDR2 FNYEAQ. This CDR3 comprises 13 residues. Trimming stripped 5 bases from V and 9 bases from J, with 15 bases between. The CDR3 here is CASSEADTATQYF. The CDR3 region has the DNA TGTGCCAGCAGCGAAGCTGACACTGCAACGCAGTATTTT.

This rearrangement joins TRBV12-5 to TRBJ1-1; D is perhaps TRBD1 (5 bases). The V and J ends lost 7 bases and 0 bases respectively, with 18 bases between them. There are 16 residues in the CDR3. The germline CDR1 and CDR2 sequences are LGHNT and FRNRAP. CDR3 sequence reads: CASAPLQGAMNTEAFF. CDR3 bases: TGTGCTAGTGCTCCCCTCCAAGGGGCCATGAACACTGAAGCTTTCTTT.

This clone was seen only once. This chain uses TRBV19 with TRBJ1-3; no reliable D call. The CDR3 runs to 11 residues. The germline V gene encodes CDR1 LNHDA and CDR2 SQIVND (reference sequence). Trimming removed 6 bases at V and 4 bases at J, with 4 bases between. The CDR3 DNA reads as TGTGCCAGTAGGCGGGGAAACACCATATATTTT. Translating gives CASRRGNTIYF.

The CDR3 DNA reads as TGTGCCAGCGGACTCAGACAAATGAACACTGAAGCTTTCTTT. Protein sequence: CASGLRQMNTEAFF. The chain joins TRBV6-5 to TRBJ1-1, with D unresolved. Trimming cost V 8 bases and J 0 bases, with 13 bases left between them. CDR3 length equals 14 residues. The germline V gene encodes CDR1 MNHEY and CDR2 SVGAGI.

This rearrangement joins TRBV9 to TRBJ1-4, with D tentatively TRBD1 (6 bases). V was clipped by 4 bases and J by 0 bases, with 13 bases between them. The CDR3 is 16 residues long. Germline CDR1 reads SGDLS; CDR2 reads YYNGEE. CDR3 residues: CASSPQGSATNEKLFF. The CDR3 DNA reads TGTGCCAGCAGCCCCCAGGGGAGTGCAACTAATGAAAAACTGTTTTTT.

The V call is TRBV10-3, the J call TRBJ2-3; 8 bases are a match to TRBD2. This CDR3 region has 15 residues. V dropped 6 bases and J dropped 2; count of bases not matched to a gene: 7. The germline gives CDR1 ENHRY, CDR2 SYGVKD. The CDR3, as DNA: TGTGCCATCAGGAAGGCGGGAGGTAACACAGATACGCAGTATTTT. Protein sequence: CAIRKAGGNTDTQYF.

A single count supports this clone. The chain recombines TRBV4-2 with TRBJ1-4, with a possible D match to TRBD1 (6 bases). CDR1 LGHNA and CDR2 YNFKEQ come from the germline V gene. The CDR3 sequence is 13 residues long. Trimming pared 0 bases from V and 8 bases from J, leaving 7 bases between. This chain's CDR3 is CASSQDRGEKLFF. CDR3 bases: TGTGCCAGCAGCCAAGATAGGGGGGAAAAACTGTTTTTT.

The gene calls are TRBV7-2 and TRBJ2-5; 9 bases fit TRBD2. The length of the CDR3 is 16 residues. Trimming at V came to 2 bases and at J to 6 bases, leaving 10 bases not matched to a gene. Germline CDR1 SGHTA, CDR2 FQGNSA. For the CDR3, the DNA is TGTGCCAGCAGCTTAATAGCGGGGCGGGGGGGAAAGACCCAGTACTTC. Amino acid sequence: CASSLIAGRGGKTQYF.

V gene TRBV7-9 combines with J gene TRBJ2-7; weak D call: TRBD2 (5 bases). Germline lookup yields CDR1 SEHNR and CDR2 FQNEAQ (reference sequence). The germline V and J ends were trimmed by 1 base and 0 bases, with 10 bases remaining between them. The CDR3 has 15 amino acids. The CDR3 nucleotides are TGTGCCAGCAGCTTAGATCTCGGGATCTCCTACGAGCAGTACTTC. This gives the protein CASSLDLGISYEQYF.

The DNA of the CDR3 is TGCGCCAGCAGCCAAAACACACAGGGGCGGTCCTACGAGCAGTACTTC. Amino acids: CASSQNTQGRSYEQYF. V gene TRBV4-1 combines with J gene TRBJ2-7; 7 nucleotides line up with TRBD1. V trimming: 2 bases; J trimming: 1 base; junction bases outside the gene matches: 8. CDR1 and CDR2 (germline): MGHRA, YSYEKL. CDR3 length equals 16 residues.

The chain carries TRBV7-3 and TRBJ2-1, with 8 nucleotides matching TRBD1. CDR1 is SGHTA and CDR2 is FQGTGA in the germline V gene. V lost 3 bases to trimming and J lost 2 bases; unmatched junction nucleotides: 0. CDR3 length equals 14 residues. Written as DNA, the CDR3 is TGTGCCAGCAGCTTGACAGGGGCCTACAATGAGCAGTTCTTC. Its protein is CASSLTGAYNEQFF.

The V and J genes are TRBV19 and TRBJ2-7, with 7 bases aligning to TRBD2. The CDR3 runs 15 residues. J was trimmed by 2 bases and V by 5 bases; bases with no gene match: 9. Germline V gene data show CDR1 as LNHDA and CDR2 as SQIVND (reference sequence). The CDR3 is CASSYSGLLTYEQYF. CDR3 bases: TGTGCCAGTAGTTATTCGGGACTACTAACCTACGAGCAGTACTTC.

This chain connects TRBV5-1 to TRBJ2-2; D ambiguous. Germline CDR1 SGHRS, CDR2 YFSETQ. Between the trimmed V and J ends, which lost 2 bases and 1 base, there was a span of 6 bases. The CDR3 is 14 residues long. The CDR3 loop is CASSFSGNTGELFF. The DNA of the CDR3 is TGCGCCAGCAGCTTTTCAGGGAACACCGGGGAGCTGTTTTTT.

This chain joins TRBV5-6 and TRBJ2-7, with 7 bases lining up with TRBD2. Germline CDR1 is SGHDT and CDR2 is YYEEEE. This CDR3 is 14 amino acids long. Trimming removed 4 bases from V and 2 bases from J; junction bases left unmatched: 6. CDR3 residues: CASSTRLAPYEQYF. The CDR3 DNA reads TGTGCCAGCAGCACCAGACTAGCTCCCTACGAGCAGTACTTC.

This chain connects TRBV25-1 to TRBJ1-2; perhaps TRBD1 as D (5 bases). The CDR3 loop spans 15 amino acids. V dropped 1 base and J dropped 5 bases, with 14 bases sitting between them. Per the germline V gene, CDR1 is MGHDK and CDR2 is SYGVNS. CDR3 bases: TGTGCCAGCAGTGAATCTGGGGGGAACCATTATGGCTACACCTTC. Its translation: CASSESGGNHYGYTF.

The chain is built from TRBV6-5 and TRBJ2-3, with 9 bases fitting TRBD2. Germline CDR1 and CDR2: MNHEY and SVGAGI. V shed 1 base and J 5 bases; nucleotides not matched to a gene: 7. The CDR3 has 16 residues. CDR3 nucleotide sequence: TGTGCCAGCAGTTACTATGGCGGGGGGGCGGGAGATACGCAGTATTTT. Protein product: CASSYYGGGAGDTQYF.

This chain uses TRBV29-1 with TRBJ1-1; D ambiguous. CDR3 size: 12 residues. Germline-derived CDR1 and CDR2 are SQVTM and ANQGSEA. Trimming removed 6 bases from V and 1 base from J, with 9 bases in between. As DNA, the CDR3 is TGCAGCGTCGACCCAGGGAACACTGAAGCTTTCTTT. Translation: CSVDPGNTEAFF.

The chain joins TRBV29-1 to TRBJ2-2; D not resolved. The CDR3 loop spans 13 amino acids. Germline CDR1 reads SQVTM; CDR2 reads ANQGSEA. Deletions cut 5 bases from V and 2 bases from J, with 9 bases between. Here the CDR3 DNA reads TGCAGCGTTTCTTACAGCAACACCGGGGAGCTGTTTTTT. This sequence encodes CSVSYSNTGELFF.

The rearrangement links TRBV5-4 to TRBJ2-7; 8 bases are a match to TRBD2. The CDR3 has 15 residues. J lost 5 bases, V lost 4 bases, and 11 bases had no gene match. The germline V gene encodes CDR1 SGHNT and CDR2 YYREEE (reference sequence). CDR3: CASSPPGGRVHEQYF. The CDR3 DNA is TGTGCCAGCAGCCCGCCGGGGGGGCGAGTCCACGAGCAGTACTTC.

The V gene is TRBV6-5, the J gene TRBJ1-6; D possibly corresponds to TRBD1 (6 bases). From germline, CDR1 is MNHEY and CDR2 SVGAGI. V was cut by 0 bases and J by 8 bases, with 8 bases left in between. The CDR3 length is 14 residues. CDR3 bases: TGTGCCAGCAGTTACTCGACAGGACATTCACCCCTCCACTTT. As protein: CASSYSTGHSPLHF.

Only a few counts were recorded for this clone. The chain couples TRBV9 to TRBJ2-7; 8 positions agree with TRBD1. V lost 4 bases to trimming and J lost 5 bases; unmatched junction nucleotides: 14. The CDR3 is 16 residues long. Germline V gives CDR1 SGDLS, CDR2 YYNGEE. The CDR3 nucleotides are TGTGCCAGCAGCCTACTTTCCGGGACAGGACGGAACGAGCAGTACTTC. It translates to CASSLLSGTGRNEQYF.

The chain recombines TRBV11-3 with TRBJ2-7; perhaps TRBD1 as D (6 bases). The CDR3 runs 14 residues. From germline, CDR1 is SGHNT and CDR2 YENEEA. V lost 3 bases and J lost 2, with 11 bases in between. The CDR3 here is CASSFRGPPYEQYF. The DNA for the CDR3 is TGTGCCAGCAGCTTCAGGGGTCCCCCCTACGAGCAGTACTTC. The whole variable domain, filled in from reference TRBV11-3 and TRBJ2-7, reads EAGVVQSPRYKIIEKKQPVAFWCNPISGHNTLYWYLQNLGQGPELLIRYENEEAVDDSQLPKDRFSAERLKGVDSTLKIQPAELGDSAVYLCASSFRGPPYEQYFGPGTRLTVT.

The CDR3 DNA sequence: TGTGCCAGCAGCCGCCTAGCGGGGGGGCCGGGGCTCACAGATACGCAGTATTTT. Encoded protein: CASSRLAGGPGLTDTQYF. The chain carries TRBV2 and TRBJ2-3; 12 nucleotides line up with TRBD2. After removal of 6 bases from V and 2 bases from J, the junction contained 12 bases not matched to a gene. Germline CDR1 SNHLY, CDR2 FYNNEI. The length of the CDR3 is 18 residues.